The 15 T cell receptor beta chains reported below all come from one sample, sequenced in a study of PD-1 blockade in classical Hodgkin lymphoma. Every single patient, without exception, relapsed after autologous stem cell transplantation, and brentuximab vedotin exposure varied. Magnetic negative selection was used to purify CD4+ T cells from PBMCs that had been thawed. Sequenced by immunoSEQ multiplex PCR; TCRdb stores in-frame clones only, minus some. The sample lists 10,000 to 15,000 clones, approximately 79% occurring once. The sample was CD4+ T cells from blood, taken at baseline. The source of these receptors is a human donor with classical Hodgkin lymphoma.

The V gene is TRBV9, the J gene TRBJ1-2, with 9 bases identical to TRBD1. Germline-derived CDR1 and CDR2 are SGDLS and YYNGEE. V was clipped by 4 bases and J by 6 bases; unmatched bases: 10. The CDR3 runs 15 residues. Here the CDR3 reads CASSIQGAGTDGYTF. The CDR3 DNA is TGTGCCAGCAGCATACAGGGGGCCGGTACAGATGGCTACACCTTC.

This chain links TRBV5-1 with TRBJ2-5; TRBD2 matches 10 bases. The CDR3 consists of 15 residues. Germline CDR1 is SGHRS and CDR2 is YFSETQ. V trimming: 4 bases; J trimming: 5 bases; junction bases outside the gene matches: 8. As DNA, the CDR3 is TGCGCCAGCAGCGCTACAGCGGGGGGGCTTGAGACCCAGTACTTC. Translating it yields CASSATAGGLETQYF.

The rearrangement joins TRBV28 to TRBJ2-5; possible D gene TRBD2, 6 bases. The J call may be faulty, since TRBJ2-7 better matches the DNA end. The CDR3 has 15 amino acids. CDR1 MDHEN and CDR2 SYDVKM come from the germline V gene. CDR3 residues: CASRMGGARVYEQYF. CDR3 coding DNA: TGTGCCAGCAGGATGGGAGGAGCAAGGGTTTACGAGCAGTACTTC.

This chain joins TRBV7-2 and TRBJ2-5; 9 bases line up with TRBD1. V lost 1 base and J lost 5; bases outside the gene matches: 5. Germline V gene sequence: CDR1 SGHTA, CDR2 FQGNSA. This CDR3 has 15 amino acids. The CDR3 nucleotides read TGTGCCAGCAGCTTAGAAACCGGGACAGGGGAGACCCAGTACTTC. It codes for CASSLETGTGETQYF.

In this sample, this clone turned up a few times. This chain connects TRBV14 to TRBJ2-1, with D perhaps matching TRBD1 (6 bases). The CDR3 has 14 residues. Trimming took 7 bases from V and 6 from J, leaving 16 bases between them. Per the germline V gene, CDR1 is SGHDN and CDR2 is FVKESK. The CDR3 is CASNRRGFGNEQFF. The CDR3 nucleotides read TGTGCCAGCAACCGCAGGGGATTTGGCAATGAGCAGTTCTTC.

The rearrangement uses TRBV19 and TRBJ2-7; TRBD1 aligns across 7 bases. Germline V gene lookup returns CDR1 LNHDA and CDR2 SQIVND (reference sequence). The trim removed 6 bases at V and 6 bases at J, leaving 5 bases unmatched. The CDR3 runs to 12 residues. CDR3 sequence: CASSTTGFEQYF. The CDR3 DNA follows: TGTGCCAGTAGCACGACAGGGTTCGAGCAGTACTTC.

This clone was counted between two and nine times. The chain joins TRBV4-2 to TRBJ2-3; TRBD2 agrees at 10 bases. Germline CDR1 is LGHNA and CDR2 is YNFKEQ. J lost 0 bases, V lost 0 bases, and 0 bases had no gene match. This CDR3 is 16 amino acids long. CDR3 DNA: TGTGCCAGCAGCCAAGATAGCGGGGGGAGCACAGATACGCAGTATTTT. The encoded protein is CASSQDSGGSTDTQYF.

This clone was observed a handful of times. The CDR3: CASSTRGGNTGELFF. The CDR3 coding sequence is TGTGCCAGTAGTACCCGGGGGGGGAACACCGGGGAGCTGTTTTTT. The chain carries TRBV19 and TRBJ2-2; 8 nucleotides line up with TRBD2. V lost 4 bases to trimming and J lost 1 base; unmatched junction nucleotides: 2. Germline CDR1 reads LNHDA; CDR2 reads SQIVND (reference sequence). The CDR3 is 15 amino acids.

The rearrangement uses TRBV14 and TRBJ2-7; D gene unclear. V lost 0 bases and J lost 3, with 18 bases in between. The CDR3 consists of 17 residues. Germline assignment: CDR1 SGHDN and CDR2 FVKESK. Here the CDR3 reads CASSQDHDDQMLYEQYF. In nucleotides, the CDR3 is TGTGCCAGCAGCCAAGACCACGACGACCAAATGCTCTACGAGCAGTACTTC.

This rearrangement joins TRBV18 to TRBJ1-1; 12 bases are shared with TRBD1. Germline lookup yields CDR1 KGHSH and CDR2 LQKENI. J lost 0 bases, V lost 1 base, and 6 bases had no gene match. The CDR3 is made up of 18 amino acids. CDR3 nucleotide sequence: TGTGCCAGCTCACCACAGGGACAGGGGGCAGGTGTGAACACTGAAGCTTTCTTT. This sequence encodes CASSPQGQGAGVNTEAFF.

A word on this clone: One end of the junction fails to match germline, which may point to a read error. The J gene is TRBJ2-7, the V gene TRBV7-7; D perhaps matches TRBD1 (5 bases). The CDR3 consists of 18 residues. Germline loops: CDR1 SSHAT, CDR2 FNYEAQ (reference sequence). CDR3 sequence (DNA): TGTGCTAGCAGCCCTAGAATCCCAACAGGAACCTACCCCCACGAGCAGTACTTC. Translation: CASSPRIPTGTYPHEQYF. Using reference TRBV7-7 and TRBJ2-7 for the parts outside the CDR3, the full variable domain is GAGVSQSPRYKVTKRGQDVTLRCDPISSHATLYWYQQALGQGPEFLTYFNYEAQPDKSGLPSDRFSAERPEGSISTLTIQRTEQRDSAMYRCASSPRIPTGTYPHEQYFGPGTRLTVT.

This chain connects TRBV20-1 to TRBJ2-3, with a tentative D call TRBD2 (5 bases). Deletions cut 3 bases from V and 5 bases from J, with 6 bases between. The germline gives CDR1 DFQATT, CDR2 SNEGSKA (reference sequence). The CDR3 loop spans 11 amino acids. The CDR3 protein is CSASRGDTQYF. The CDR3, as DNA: TGCAGTGCTAGTCGGGGAGATACGCAGTATTTT.

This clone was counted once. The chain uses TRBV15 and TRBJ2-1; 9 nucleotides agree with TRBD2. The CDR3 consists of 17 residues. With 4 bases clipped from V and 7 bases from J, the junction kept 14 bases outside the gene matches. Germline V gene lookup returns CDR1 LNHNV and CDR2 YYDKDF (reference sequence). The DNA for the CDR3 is TGTGCCACCAGCAAAAGAGCGGGGCGGGGGGGCACAAATGAGCAGTTCTTC. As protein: CATSKRAGRGGTNEQFF.

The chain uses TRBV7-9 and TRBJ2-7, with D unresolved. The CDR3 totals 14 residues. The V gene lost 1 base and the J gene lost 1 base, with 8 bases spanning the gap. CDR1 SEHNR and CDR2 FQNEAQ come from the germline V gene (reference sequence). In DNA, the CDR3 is TGTGCCAGCAGCTTAGGAGTAGGTTCCTACGAGCAGTACTTC. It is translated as CASSLGVGSYEQYF.

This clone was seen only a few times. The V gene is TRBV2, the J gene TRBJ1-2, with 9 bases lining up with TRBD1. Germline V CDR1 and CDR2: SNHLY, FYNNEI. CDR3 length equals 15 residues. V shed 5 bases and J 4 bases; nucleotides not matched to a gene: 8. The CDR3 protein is CASSPGTGRFYGYTF. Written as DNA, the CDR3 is TGTGCCAGCAGTCCGGGGACAGGGAGATTCTATGGCTACACCTTC.